Listed below are T cell receptor beta chains from one sample, sequenced in a study of spatial heterogeneity in lung cancer. TCRdb used MiXCR to reprocess the 5' RACE reads, holding one entry per CDR3 protein. The sample includes some 37,000 distinct CDR3 sequences, roughly 7.4% of them seen just once. The specimen comprised PBMCs, sampled at surgery. The origin of the receptors is a male donor with early-stage non-small cell lung cancer. Both conserved end residues are part of each CDR3. D genes are given only for firm matches. Size tells how often a clone was seen (once, few, many) or the class of an expanded clone, and some rows leave it out.

cdr3_aa cdr3_nt clone_size j_call v_call d_call
CASSSAGTGNQPQHF TGTGCCAGCAGTTCAGCCGGGACAGGGAATCAGCCCCAGCATTTT many TRBJ1-5 TRBV5-6 TRBD1
CASSLTPGTPNTEAFF TGTGCCAGCAGCCTAACACCTGGGACTCCGAACACTGAAGCTTTCTTT many TRBJ1-1 TRBV5-5 NA
CASSSSGQGTLYNEQFF TGTGCCAGCAGCTCCTCCGGACAGGGGACCCTTTACAATGAGCAGTTCTTC many TRBJ2-1 TRBV7-9 TRBD1
CATAGLAGVSDTQYF TGTGCCACCGCGGGACTAGCGGGGGTATCAGATACGCAGTATTTT many TRBJ2-3 TRBV13 TRBD2
CVSSPSGTYTDTQYF TGTGTCAGCAGTCCCAGCGGGACTTACACAGATACGCAGTATTTT NA TRBJ2-3 TRBV27 TRBD2
CASAGRVYEQYF TGTGCTAGTGCCGGCAGGGTCTACGAGCAGTACTTC many TRBJ2-7 TRBV12-5 NA
CASSLHSGEDTEAFF TGTGCCAGCTCACTCCACTCAGGGGAGGACACTGAAGCTTTCTTT many TRBJ1-1 TRBV18 NA
CASSPDRGNQPQHF TGTGCCAGCTCACCTGACAGGGGCAATCAGCCCCAGCATTTT NA TRBJ1-5 TRBV18 TRBD1
CASSPGPGVGSPLHF TGTGCCAGCTCACCAGGCCCAGGGGTCGGGTCACCCCTCCACTTT many TRBJ1-6 TRBV18 NA
CAIGRGLGEAFF TGTGCCATCGGTCGGGGCCTGGGTGAAGCTTTCTTT many TRBJ1-1 TRBV10-3 NA
CASRQTGTNTEAFF TGTGCCAGCAGGCAGACAGGGACTAACACTGAAGCTTTCTTT many TRBJ1-1 TRBV6-5 TRBD1
CASSLGHNTEAFF TGTGCCAGCAGCTTGGGACACAACACTGAAGCTTTCTTT NA TRBJ1-1 TRBV5-8 NA
CASSASMWLAGGLDTQYF TGTGCCAGCAGCGCCAGCATGTGGCTAGCGGGAGGGCTGGATACGCAGTATTTT many TRBJ2-3 TRBV7-9 TRBD2
CASSAGDRGHYEQYF TGTGCCAGCAGCGCAGGGGATCGTGGTCATTACGAGCAGTACTTC few TRBJ2-7 TRBV9 NA
CASSDWGLAGDTGELFF TGTGCCAGCAGTGATTGGGGACTAGCGGGGGACACCGGGGAGCTGTTTTTT NA TRBJ2-2 TRBV25-1 TRBD2
CAWSRWDTEAFF TGTGCCTGGAGTCGTTGGGACACTGAAGCTTTCTTT few TRBJ1-1 TRBV30 NA
CSVEVDEAYGYTF TGCAGCGTTGAAGTCGATGAAGCCTATGGCTACACCTTC many TRBJ1-2 TRBV29-1 NA
CASSRQGSMREAFF TGTGCCAGCAGCCGACAGGGCTCAATGCGTGAAGCTTTCTTT many TRBJ1-1 TRBV28 TRBD1
CAWTRQGANYGYTF TGTGCCTGGACCCGACAGGGGGCCAACTATGGCTACACCTTC many TRBJ1-2 TRBV30 TRBD1
CASTSTDLNQPQHF TGTGCCAGCACGTCTACCGACCTAAATCAGCCCCAGCATTTT NA TRBJ1-5 TRBV2 NA
CASSLLAQPQHF TGTGCCAGCAGTTTATTGGCTCAGCCCCAGCATTTT many TRBJ1-5 TRBV28 NA
CASSQRASNEQFF TGCGCCAGCAGCCAGAGGGCCTCCAATGAGCAGTTCTTC few TRBJ2-1 TRBV4-1 NA
CASSSINIAGGGTDTQYF TGTGCCAGCAGCTCAATTAACATAGCCGGAGGAGGAACAGATACGCAGTATTTT few TRBJ2-3 TRBV7-3 NA
CSASSPGDGYGYTF TGCAGTGCTAGTTCACCCGGGGATGGCTATGGCTACACCTTC NA TRBJ1-2 TRBV20-1 NA
CASSKRPGTSGVADTQYF TGTGCCAGCAGCAAAAGGCCCGGGACTAGCGGGGTTGCAGATACGCAGTATTTT many TRBJ2-3 TRBV7-2 TRBD2
CASSRGTRTGELFF TGTGCCAGCAGCCGAGGGACCCGGACCGGGGAGCTGTTTTTT NA TRBJ2-2 TRBV14 NA
CASSPRTGFGNEQFF TGTGCCAGCTCACCTAGGACTGGGTTTGGGAATGAGCAGTTCTTC NA TRBJ2-1 TRBV18 NA
CASSPPNNPSTDTQYF TGTGCCAGCTCACCACCGAATAACCCGAGCACAGATACGCAGTATTTT NA TRBJ2-3 TRBV18 NA